These T cell receptor beta chains were read from a single sample in a study of blood T cell repertoires in COVID-19. The assay was immunoSEQ multiplex PCR, and TCRdb's table has in-frame clones only and misses some. The table includes 200,000 to 250,000 clones, under 85% detected once. Material for sequencing was peripheral blood. Receptors were obtained from a woman of 80 years or more with COVID-19, enrolled during active disease. Each CDR3 is given with its conserved first and last residue. Each record gives: clone size, V gene, J gene, D gene, CDR3 protein, CDR3 DNA. The D gene is left open where the match is weak. Clone size, where shown, is once, few, many, or a class for clones that have expanded.

-	TRBV7-9	TRBJ2-4	-	CASGRAEDIQYF	TGTGCCAGCGGGCGAGCGGAGGACATTCAGTACTTC
-	TRBV5-4	TRBJ1-1	TRBD1	CASSSPGQENTEAFF	TGTGCCAGCAGCTCCCCGGGACAGGAGAACACTGAAGCTTTCTTT
once	TRBV28	TRBJ1-1	-	CASSSGDTEAFF	TGTGCCAGCAGTTCGGGGGACACTGAAGCTTTCTTT
-	TRBV18	TRBJ1-3	-	CASSPSSGISSGNTIYF	TGTGCCAGCTCACCTTCGTCAGGTATTTCCTCTGGAAACACCATATATTTT
-	TRBV9	TRBJ2-7	TRBD2	CASSVGGGSGSPRPYEQYF	TGTGCCAGCAGCGTAGGAGGCGGTAGCGGGAGCCCAAGGCCCTACGAGCAGTACTTC
few	TRBV6-6	TRBJ1-4	-	CASSSHRNEKLFF	TGTGCCAGCAGTTCCCACAGGAATGAAAAACTGTTTTTT
-	TRBV5-4	TRBJ2-5	-	CASSLGESQETQYF	TGTGCCAGCAGCCTGGGGGAGTCCCAAGAGACCCAGTACTTC
once	TRBV3-1/TRBV3-2	TRBJ2-2	-	CASSQRGSGELFF	TGTGCCAGCAGCCAAAGAGGGTCCGGGGAGCTGTTTTTT
-	TRBV19	TRBJ2-2	TRBD1	CATRTGGATIYGELFF	TGTGCCACCAGGACAGGGGGCGCAACTATTTACGGGGAGCTGTTTTTT
once	TRBV14	TRBJ2-3	TRBD2	CASSQGGGSPDTQYF	TGTGCCAGCAGCCAGGGCGGGGGTTCTCCAGATACGCAGTATTTT
-	TRBV19	TRBJ2-7	TRBD1	CASSISGQASYEQYF	TGTGCCAGTAGTATCTCGGGACAGGCCTCCTACGAGCAGTACTTC
-	TRBV2	TRBJ1-1	TRBD1	CASSYQDRIGEAFF	TGTGCCAGCAGTTACCAGGACAGGATCGGCGAAGCTTTCTTT
-	TRBV9	TRBJ2-1	TRBD2	CASSSSGLTYNEQFF	TGTGCCAGCAGCTCTAGCGGGCTAACCTACAATGAGCAGTTCTTC
-	TRBV29-1	TRBJ2-1	TRBD2	CSVEDPGGSSYNEQFF	TGCAGCGTTGAAGACCCCGGGGGGAGCTCCTACAATGAGCAGTTCTTC
once	TRBV7-2	TRBJ2-7	TRBD1	CASSLTGVYEQYF	TGTGCCAGCAGCTTAACAGGGGTCTACGAGCAGTACTTC
-	TRBV4-1	TRBJ2-1	TRBD2	CASSQGRLAGSNEQFF	TGCGCCAGCAGCCAAGGCCGGCTAGCGGGATCCAATGAGCAGTTCTTC
few	TRBV28	TRBJ1-2	-	CARRADIGQVGYTF	TGTGCCAGAAGGGCGGACATCGGGCAAGTTGGCTACACCTTC
-	TRBV7-2	TRBJ1-5	-	CASSLVPTRSNQPQHF	TGTGCCAGCAGCTTAGTTCCAACTAGGAGCAATCAGCCCCAGCATTTT
-	TRBV5-6	TRBJ1-6	TRBD1	CASSWGQTNSYNSPLHF	TGTGCCAGCAGCTGGGGACAGACAAACTCCTATAATTCACCCCTCCACTTT
-	TRBV6-5	TRBJ1-5	-	CATRSIAGSYQPQHF	TGTGCCACCCGCTCAATAGCAGGGTCCTATCAGCCCCAGCATTTT
-	TRBV21-1	TRBJ2-1	-	CASSSSGGHEQFF	TGTGCCAGCAGCAGTAGCGGGGGCCATGAGCAGTTCTTC
-	TRBV19	TRBJ1-5	-	CASSIEGRGQPQHF	TGTGCCAGTAGTATAGAGGGGAGAGGACAGCCCCAGCATTTT
-	TRBV7-9	TRBJ2-2	TRBD1	CASSRSTGSNTGELFF	TGTGCCAGCAGCCGATCGACAGGGAGTAACACCGGGGAGCTGTTTTTT
-	TRBV10-1	TRBJ1-1	-	CASSDGSAGTEAFF	TGCGCCAGCAGTGACGGGAGTGCGGGTACTGAAGCTTTCTTT
-	TRBV5-1	TRBJ1-5	-	CASSFSSNQPQHF	TGCGCCAGCAGCTTTAGCAGCAATCAGCCCCAGCATTTT
-	TRBV4-1	TRBJ2-2	-	CASSRGGNTGELFF	TGCGCCAGCAGCCGGGGCGGGAACACCGGGGAGCTGTTTTTT
-	TRBV10-1	TRBJ2-6	TRBD1	CASIPPDRGRRANVLTF	TGCGCCAGCATACCCCCGGACAGGGGGCGGAGGGCCAACGTCCTGACTTTC
-	TRBV6-5	TRBJ1-1	TRBD1	CASPRQGLSTEAFF	TGTGCCAGCCCAAGACAGGGGTTGAGCACTGAAGCTTTCTTT
-	TRBV6-5	TRBJ1-4	-	CASRRETANEKLFF	TGTGCCAGCCGTAGGGAGACGGCTAATGAAAAACTGTTTTTT